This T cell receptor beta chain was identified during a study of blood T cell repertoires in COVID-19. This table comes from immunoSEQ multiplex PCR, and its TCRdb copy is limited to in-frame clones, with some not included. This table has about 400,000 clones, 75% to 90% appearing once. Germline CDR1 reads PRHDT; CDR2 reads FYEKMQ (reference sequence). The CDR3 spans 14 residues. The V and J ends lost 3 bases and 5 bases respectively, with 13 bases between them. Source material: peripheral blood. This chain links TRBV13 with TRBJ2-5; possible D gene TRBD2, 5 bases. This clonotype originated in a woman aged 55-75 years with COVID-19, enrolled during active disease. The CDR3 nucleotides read TGTGCCAGCAGCTTCCCCCTGGCGGGCGAGACCCAGTACTTC. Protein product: CASSFPLAGETQYF.